The rows below give T cell receptor beta chains drawn from one sample of a study of blood T cell repertoires in COVID-19. This table comes from immunoSEQ multiplex PCR, and its TCRdb copy is limited to in-frame clones, with some not included. The sample records 150,000 to 200,000 clones, around 90% being singletons. The sequenced sample consisted of peripheral blood. These receptors originate from a human donor in a cohort sampled during active COVID-19. Each CDR3 is given with its conserved first and last residue. D genes are given only for firm matches. Clone size, where shown, is once, few, many, or a class for clones that have expanded.

TRBV5-1	NA	NA	TRBJ1-5	CASGRTCFGRTNQPQHF	TGCGCCAGCGGACGCACATGCTTCGGACGGACTAATCAGCCCCAGCATTTT
TRBV7-8	few	TRBD2	TRBJ2-3	CASSSVAGVTDTQYF	TGTGCCAGCAGCTCTGTAGCGGGGGTCACAGATACGCAGTATTTT
TRBV3-1/TRBV3-2	NA	NA	TRBJ1-5	CASSQAGLDNQPQHF	TGTGCCAGCAGCCAGGCAGGGTTGGACAATCAGCCCCAGCATTTT
TRBV10-3	NA	NA	TRBJ1-2	CAISGGDHQNYGYTF	TGTGCCATCAGTGGGGGGGACCACCAAAACTATGGCTACACCTTC
TRBV5-1	NA	TRBD2	TRBJ2-1	CASSSLAGGHNEQFF	TGCGCCAGCAGCTCACTAGCGGGGGGTCATAATGAGCAGTTCTTC
TRBV30	NA	NA	TRBJ2-3	CAWTMRRADTQYF	TGTGCCTGGACCATGAGGAGGGCAGATACGCAGTATTTT
TRBV10-3	once	NA	TRBJ1-6	CAIKAGRRGSPLHF	TGTGCCATCAAAGCGGGGCGCCGAGGTTCACCCCTCCACTTT
TRBV10-3	once	NA	TRBJ2-1	CAISEIAGSYNEQFF	TGTGCCATCAGTGAGATCGCAGGGTCCTACAATGAGCAGTTCTTC
TRBV6-2/TRBV6-3	NA	NA	TRBJ1-5	CASSYATPGGNQPQHF	TGTGCCAGCAGTTACGCTACTCCTGGGGGGAATCAGCCCCAGCATTTT
TRBV18	NA	TRBD2	TRBJ2-3	CASSPRSGITDTQYF	TGTGCCAGCTCACCACGTAGCGGGATCACAGATACGCAGTATTTT
TRBV4-1	NA	TRBD2	TRBJ2-5	CASSHELAGGMVGETQYF	TGCGCCAGCAGCCACGAACTAGCGGGAGGCATGGTAGGAGAGACCCAGTACTTC
TRBV7-2	NA	NA	TRBJ1-1	CASSQSGGGFEAFF	TGTGCCAGCAGCCAGTCGGGGGGCGGATTTGAAGCTTTCTTT
TRBV18	NA	TRBD2	TRBJ2-7	CASSPPLAGASEQYF	TGTGCCAGCTCACCACCGCTAGCGGGAGCTTCCGAGCAGTACTTC
TRBV6-5	NA	NA	TRBJ2-5	CASRAIGAQETQYF	TGTGCCAGCAGGGCGATAGGGGCACAAGAGACCCAGTACTTC
TRBV11-2	once	NA	TRBJ2-2	CASSLGDIGELFF	TGTGCCAGCAGCTTAGGGGACATCGGGGAGCTGTTTTTT
TRBV27	NA	TRBD2	TRBJ2-5	CASMTSGRAGETQYF	TGTGCCAGCATGACTAGCGGGAGGGCCGGAGAGACCCAGTACTTC
TRBV6-5	NA	NA	TRBJ1-1	CASSQTANTEAFF	TGTGCCAGCAGTCAAACAGCGAACACTGAAGCTTTCTTT
TRBV7-6	NA	TRBD2	TRBJ2-1	CASSPNGGEGLYNEQFF	TGTGCCAGCAGCCCAAATGGGGGGGAGGGGCTTTACAATGAGCAGTTCTTC
TRBV4-3	NA	TRBD2	TRBJ2-7	CASSQEALAVQYF	TGCGCCAGCAGCCAAGAAGCCCTAGCGGTGCAGTACTTC
TRBV19	NA	TRBD1	TRBJ2-7	CATGQDASYEQYF	TGTGCCACTGGACAGGACGCCTCCTACGAGCAGTACTTC
TRBV30	few	TRBD1	TRBJ2-2	CAWNTGATGELFF	TGTGCCTGGAATACAGGGGCCACCGGGGAGCTGTTTTTT
TRBV3-1/TRBV3-2	NA	TRBD1	TRBJ1-1	CASSPRDRGTEAFF	TGTGCCAGCAGCCCACGGGACAGGGGAACAGAAGCTTTCTTT
TRBV19	NA	NA	TRBJ2-6	CASSITGSGANVLTF	TGTGCCAGTAGTATCACAGGTTCTGGGGCCAACGTCCTGACTTTC
TRBV5-1	NA	TRBD2	TRBJ2-1	CASSLESGAYNEQFF	TGCGCCAGCAGCTTGGAAAGCGGGGCATACAATGAGCAGTTCTTC
TRBV7-9	NA	NA	TRBJ2-7	CASSAGTAYEQYF	TGTGCCAGCAGCGCGGGGACAGCCTACGAGCAGTACTTC
TRBV19	NA	TRBD1	TRBJ2-1	CANQPGQGGHNEQFF	TGTGCCAACCAACCGGGACAGGGGGGACACAATGAGCAGTTCTTC
TRBV28	NA	NA	TRBJ2-7	CASSLSNPDEQYF	TGTGCCAGCAGTTTATCCAACCCAGACGAGCAGTACTTC
TRBV7-9	NA	NA	TRBJ2-1	CASSFAATAYNEQFF	TGTGCCAGCAGCTTTGCAGCGACCGCCTACAATGAGCAGTTCTTC
TRBV6-5	NA	NA	TRBJ2-5	CASSLTGNTETQYF	TGTGCCAGCAGTCTAACAGGGAATACGGAGACCCAGTACTTC
TRBV3-1/TRBV3-2	NA	NA	TRBJ2-2	CASSPNAGELFF	TGTGCCAGCAGTCCTAATGCCGGGGAGCTGTTTTTT
TRBV5-8	NA	NA	TRBJ2-5	CASSFPGAVAQETQYF	TGTGCCAGCAGCTTCCCCGGCGCGGTTGCCCAAGAGACCCAGTACTTC
TRBV7-2	NA	TRBD2	TRBJ2-5	CASSPRLAGKTQETQYF	TGTGCCAGCAGCCCTCGACTAGCGGGGAAAACGCAAGAGACCCAGTACTTC
TRBV2	NA	TRBD1	TRBJ1-2	CASTGGQGRGYTF	TGTGCCAGCACAGGAGGACAGGGTCGCGGCTACACCTTC
TRBV5-5	NA	TRBD2	TRBJ2-2	CASSLGLAGAGELFF	TGTGCCAGCAGCTTGGGACTAGCGGGGGCCGGGGAGCTGTTTTTT
TRBV5-1	NA	TRBD2	TRBJ2-5	CASSRTSGRVQETQYF	TGCGCCAGCAGCCGGACTAGCGGGAGGGTTCAAGAGACCCAGTACTTC
TRBV6-2/TRBV6-3	NA	NA	TRBJ2-7	CASSLTGIYEQYF	TGTGCCAGCAGTTTAACAGGGATATACGAGCAGTACTTC
TRBV7-2	NA	NA	TRBJ2-1	CASSLVRNPPHNEQFF	TGTGCCAGCAGCTTAGTGCGGAACCCTCCGCACAATGAGCAGTTCTTC
TRBV18	NA	NA	TRBJ1-2	CASSPQGFDYGYTF	TGTGCCAGCTCACCACAGGGGTTCGACTATGGCTACACCTTC
TRBV4-2	NA	NA	TRBJ1-5	CASSQDPGLGNQPQHF	TGTGCCAGCAGCCAAGACCCAGGGTTAGGGAATCAGCCCCAGCATTTT
TRBV3-1/TRBV3-2	NA	TRBD1	TRBJ2-2	CASSLRRTGQRNTGELFF	TGTGCCAGCAGCCTAAGGCGAACGGGACAGCGGAACACCGGGGAGCTGTTTTTT
TRBV6-5	NA	NA	TRBJ2-7	CASSDRSSSYEQYF	TGTGCCAGCAGCGATCGGTCGAGCTCCTACGAGCAGTACTTC
TRBV11-2	NA	TRBD2	TRBJ2-1	CASSPISRTSGSRYEQFF	TGTGCCAGCAGCCCGATATCCCGGACTAGCGGGAGTAGGTATGAGCAGTTCTTC
TRBV18	NA	NA	TRBJ1-1	CASSPVAVSPTEAFF	TGTGCCAGCTCACCAGTGGCAGTCTCTCCCACTGAAGCTTTCTTT
TRBV6-2/TRBV6-3	NA	TRBD1	TRBJ1-1	CASSRKLHRGELEAFF	TGTGCCAGCAGTAGGAAACTCCACAGGGGTGAGCTTGAAGCTTTCTTT
TRBV5-1	NA	TRBD1	TRBJ2-2	CASSLAQGAFTGELFF	TGCGCCAGCAGCTTAGCACAGGGGGCTTTCACCGGGGAGCTGTTTTTT
TRBV7-8	few	NA	TRBJ2-5	CASSLQTAIETQYF	TGTGCCAGCAGCTTACAGACAGCGATAGAGACCCAGTACTTC
TRBV7-9	NA	NA	TRBJ1-3	CASSWTGGTIYF	TGTGCCAGCAGCTGGACCGGGGGCACCATATATTTT
TRBV4-1	NA	TRBD2	TRBJ2-1	CASSQGTSEQFF	TGCGCCAGCAGCCAGGGGACTAGTGAGCAGTTCTTC
TRBV21-1	NA	NA	TRBJ2-7	CASSKATAPGTTTYEQYF	TGTGCCAGCAGCAAAGCTACCGCGCCCGGGACTACAACCTACGAGCAGTACTTC
TRBV6-2/TRBV6-3	NA	TRBD2	TRBJ2-1	CASSYGLAGNEQFF	TGTGCCAGCAGTTACGGGCTAGCGGGGAATGAGCAGTTCTTC
TRBV10-1	NA	NA	TRBJ1-6	CASSECSVFYLAPYNSPLHF	TGCGCCAGCAGTGAGTGCTCGGTGTTCTACCTAGCTCCCTATAATTCACCCCTCCACTTT
TRBV6-5	NA	NA	TRBJ1-2	CASSSLQELNGYTF	TGTGCCAGCAGTTCGTTACAGGAATTAAATGGCTACACCTTC
TRBV3-1/TRBV3-2	NA	NA	TRBJ1-1	CASSLNLQGEAFF	TGTGCCAGCAGTCTCAATCTGCAGGGGGAAGCTTTCTTT
TRBV24-1	NA	TRBD2	TRBJ2-3	CATSDPSGTSGSPGTDTQYF	TGTGCCACCAGTGATCCCAGCGGGACTAGCGGATCCCCGGGGACAGATACGCAGTATTTT
TRBV24-1	NA	TRBD1	TRBJ2-1	CATSDGGQTEQFF	TGTGCCACCAGTGATGGGGGACAGACCGAGCAGTTCTTC
TRBV6-2/TRBV6-3	NA	NA	TRBJ2-7	CASSHDRLPGVASPYEQYF	TGTGCCAGCAGTCACGACCGGCTTCCTGGGGTAGCGAGCCCTTACGAGCAGTACTTC